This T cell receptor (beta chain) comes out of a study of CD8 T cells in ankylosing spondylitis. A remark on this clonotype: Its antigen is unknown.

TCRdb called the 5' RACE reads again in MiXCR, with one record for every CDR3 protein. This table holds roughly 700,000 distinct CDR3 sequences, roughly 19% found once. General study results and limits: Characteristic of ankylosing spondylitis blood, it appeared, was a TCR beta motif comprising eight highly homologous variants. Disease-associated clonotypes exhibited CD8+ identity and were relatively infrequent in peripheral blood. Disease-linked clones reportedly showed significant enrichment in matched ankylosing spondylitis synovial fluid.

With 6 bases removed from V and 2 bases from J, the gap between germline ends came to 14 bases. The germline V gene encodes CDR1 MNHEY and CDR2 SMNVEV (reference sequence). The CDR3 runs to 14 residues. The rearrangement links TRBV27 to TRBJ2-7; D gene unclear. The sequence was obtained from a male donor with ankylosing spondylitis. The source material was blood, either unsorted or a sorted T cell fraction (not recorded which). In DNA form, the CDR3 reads TGTGCCAGCAGCGAAAGTATCGGACCCTACGAGCAGTACTTC. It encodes CASSESIGPYEQYF.